The TCR beta chain described here comes from a study of cytotoxic CD8 clonotypes in ibrutinib-treated CLL. Trimming shortened V by 5 bases and J by 6 bases, and 17 bases separated the two germline ends. This CDR3 is 14 amino acids long. CDR1 and CDR2 (germline): SGHTA, FQGNSA. The assay was immunoSEQ multiplex PCR, and TCRdb's table has in-frame clones only and misses some. The table includes fewer than 35,000 clones, over 55% detected once. The sample here was PBMCs, taken after 24 months of ibrutinib treatment. The chain is built from TRBV7-2 and TRBJ2-7; D is perhaps TRBD1 (5 bases). The clonotype comes from a human donor with chronic lymphocytic leukemia. The CDR3: CASSPQVGLVEQYF. For the CDR3, the DNA is TGTGCCAGCAGCCCACAGGTGGGGCTGGTCGAGCAGTACTTC.